This T cell receptor beta chain was sequenced during a study of OX40 agonist ivuxolimab in advanced cancers. The CDR3 consists of 12 residues. CDR1 and CDR2 (germline): SGHDT, YYEEEE. Trimming cost V 0 bases and J 8 bases; bases outside gene matches: 0. Measured with immunoSEQ multiplex PCR; TCRdb has only the in-frame clones, and not every one. The sample lists tens of thousands of clones; 90% to 95% were seen once. The sample holds one count of this clone. Its specificity is unknown. Study conclusions and caveats: CD4+ and CD8+ blood T cells expanded clonally by week 6 at 0.1 to 3.0 mg/kg.

The clonotype originates from an adult with an advanced solid tumor such as melanoma, head and neck, liver or kidney cancer. The V and J genes are TRBV5-6 and TRBJ2-3; 7 nucleotides align to TRBD2. Source: CD4+ or CD8+ T cells sorted from blood, taken in a trial of the OX40 agonist ivuxolimab. As DNA, the CDR3 is TGTGCCAGCAGCTTGGGGGAGGGTACGCAGTATTTT. Protein: CASSLGEGTQYF.